This T cell receptor beta chain derives from a study of T cell changes during pregnancy in multiple sclerosis. Profiling relied on immunoSEQ multiplex PCR, and the TCRdb table lists in-frame clones only, not all of them. The profile covers around 56,000 clones, with over 75% appearing a single time and about 1.7% taken by the ten largest. Germline V CDR1 and CDR2: MNHNY, SVGAGI (reference sequence). The length of the CDR3 is 14 residues. V was clipped by 7 bases and J by 7 bases; unmatched bases: 9. This chain uses TRBV6-6 with TRBJ2-2; 7 nucleotides line up with TRBD1. Material: peripheral blood, obtained after pregnancy. The TCR was taken from a female donor with multiple sclerosis, enrolled in a pregnancy study. CDR3 region: CASIRQGFGGELFF. Written as DNA, the CDR3 is TGTGCCAGCATAAGACAGGGATTCGGCGGGGAGCTGTTTTTT.